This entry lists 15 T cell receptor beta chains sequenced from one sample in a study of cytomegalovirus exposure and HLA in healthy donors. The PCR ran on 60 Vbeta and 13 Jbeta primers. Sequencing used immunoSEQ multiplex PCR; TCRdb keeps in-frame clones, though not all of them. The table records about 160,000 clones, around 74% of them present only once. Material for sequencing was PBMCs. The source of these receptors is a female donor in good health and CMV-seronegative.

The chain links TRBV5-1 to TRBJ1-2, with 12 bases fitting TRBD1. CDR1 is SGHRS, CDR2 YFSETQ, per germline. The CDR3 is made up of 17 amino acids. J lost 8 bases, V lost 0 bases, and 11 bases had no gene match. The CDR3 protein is CASSLARPGQGAKGYTF. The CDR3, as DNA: TGCGCCAGCAGCTTGGCCCGGCCGGGACAGGGGGCGAAGGGCTACACCTTC.

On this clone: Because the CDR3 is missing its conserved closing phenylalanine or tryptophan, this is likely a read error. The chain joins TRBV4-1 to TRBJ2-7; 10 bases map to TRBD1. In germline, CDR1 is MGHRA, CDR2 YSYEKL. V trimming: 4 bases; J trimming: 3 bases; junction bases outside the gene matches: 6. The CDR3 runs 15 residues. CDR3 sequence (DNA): TGCGCCAGCAGCCTCCGGGACAGGGGCTACTACGAGCAGTACCTC. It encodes CASSLRDRGYYEQYL.

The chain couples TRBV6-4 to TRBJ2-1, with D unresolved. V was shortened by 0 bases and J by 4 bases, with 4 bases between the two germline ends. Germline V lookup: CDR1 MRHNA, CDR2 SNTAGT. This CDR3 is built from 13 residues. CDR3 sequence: CASSDSTYNEQFF. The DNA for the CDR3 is TGTGCCAGCAGTGACTCGACATACAATGAGCAGTTCTTC.

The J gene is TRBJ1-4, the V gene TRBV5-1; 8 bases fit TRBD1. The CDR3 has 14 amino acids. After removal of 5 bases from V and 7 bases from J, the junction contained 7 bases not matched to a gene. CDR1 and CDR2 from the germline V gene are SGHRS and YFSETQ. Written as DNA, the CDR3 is TGCGCCAGCAGTCCCGACAGGGGTGCTGAAAAACTGTTTTTT. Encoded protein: CASSPDRGAEKLFF.

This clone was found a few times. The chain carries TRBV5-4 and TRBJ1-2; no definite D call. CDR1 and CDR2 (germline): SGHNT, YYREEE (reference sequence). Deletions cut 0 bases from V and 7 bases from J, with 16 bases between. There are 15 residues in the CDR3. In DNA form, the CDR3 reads TGTGCCAGCAGCTTGGCCAATTTCCAGGATGGTGGCTACACCTTC. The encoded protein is CASSLANFQDGGYTF.

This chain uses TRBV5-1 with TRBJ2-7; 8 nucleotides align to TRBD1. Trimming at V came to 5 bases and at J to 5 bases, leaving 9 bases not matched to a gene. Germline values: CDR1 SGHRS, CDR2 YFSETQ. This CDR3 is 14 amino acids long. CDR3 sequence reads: CASSPRTGLDEQYF. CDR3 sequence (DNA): TGCGCCAGCAGTCCGAGGACAGGGTTGGACGAGCAGTACTTC.

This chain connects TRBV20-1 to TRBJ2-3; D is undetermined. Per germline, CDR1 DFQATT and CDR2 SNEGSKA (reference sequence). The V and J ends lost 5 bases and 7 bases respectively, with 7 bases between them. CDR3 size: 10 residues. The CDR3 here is CSAYDYTQYF. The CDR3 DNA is TGCAGTGCTTACGACTATACGCAGTATTTT.

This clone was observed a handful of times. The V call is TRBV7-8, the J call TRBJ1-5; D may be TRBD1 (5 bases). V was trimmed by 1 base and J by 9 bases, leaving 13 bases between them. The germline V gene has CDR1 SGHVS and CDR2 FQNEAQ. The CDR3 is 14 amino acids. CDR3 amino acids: CASSLVGEFRPQHF. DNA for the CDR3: TGTGCCAGCAGCTTAGTAGGGGAATTTCGGCCCCAGCATTTT.

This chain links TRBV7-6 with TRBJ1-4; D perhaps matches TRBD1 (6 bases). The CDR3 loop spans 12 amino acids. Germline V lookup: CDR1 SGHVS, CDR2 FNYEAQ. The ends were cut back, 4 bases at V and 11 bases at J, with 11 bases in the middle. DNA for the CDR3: TGTGCCAGCAGCTCGGTACAGGGTAAACTGTTTTTT. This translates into CASSSVQGKLFF.

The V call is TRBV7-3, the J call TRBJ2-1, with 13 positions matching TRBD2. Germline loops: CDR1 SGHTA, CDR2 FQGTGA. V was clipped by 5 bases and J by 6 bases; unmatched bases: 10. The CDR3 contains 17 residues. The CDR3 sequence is CASSTGTSGAPINEQFF. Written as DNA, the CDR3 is TGTGCCAGCAGCACCGGGACTAGCGGGGCCCCTATCAATGAGCAGTTCTTC.

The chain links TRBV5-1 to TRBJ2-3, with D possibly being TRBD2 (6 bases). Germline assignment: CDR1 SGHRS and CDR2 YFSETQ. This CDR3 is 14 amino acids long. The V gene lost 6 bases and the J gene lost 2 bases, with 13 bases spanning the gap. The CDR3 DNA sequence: TGCGCCAGCAACCGGGACTCTACCACAGATACGCAGTATTTT. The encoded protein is CASNRDSTTDTQYF.

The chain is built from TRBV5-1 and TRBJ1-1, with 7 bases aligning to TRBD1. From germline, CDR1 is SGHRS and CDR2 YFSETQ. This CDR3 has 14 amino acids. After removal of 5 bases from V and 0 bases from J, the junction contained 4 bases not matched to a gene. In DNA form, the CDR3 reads TGCGCCAGCAGATTCGGGACAGTGAACACTGAAGCTTTCTTT. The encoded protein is CASRFGTVNTEAFF.

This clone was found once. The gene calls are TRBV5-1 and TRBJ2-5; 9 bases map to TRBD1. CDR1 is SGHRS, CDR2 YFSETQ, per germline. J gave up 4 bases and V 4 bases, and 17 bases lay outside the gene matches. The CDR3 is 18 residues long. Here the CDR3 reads CASSTRDREPRNRETQYF. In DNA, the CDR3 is TGCGCCAGCAGCACCCGGGACAGGGAGCCTCGGAACCGAGAGACCCAGTACTTC.

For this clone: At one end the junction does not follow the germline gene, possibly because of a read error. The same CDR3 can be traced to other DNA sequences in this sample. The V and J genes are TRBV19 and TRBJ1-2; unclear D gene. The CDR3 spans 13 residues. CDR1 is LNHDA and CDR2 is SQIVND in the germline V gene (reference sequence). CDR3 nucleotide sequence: TGTGCTAGTAGTATTCCTTCGGGTTACGGCTACACCTTC. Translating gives CASSIPSGYGYTF.

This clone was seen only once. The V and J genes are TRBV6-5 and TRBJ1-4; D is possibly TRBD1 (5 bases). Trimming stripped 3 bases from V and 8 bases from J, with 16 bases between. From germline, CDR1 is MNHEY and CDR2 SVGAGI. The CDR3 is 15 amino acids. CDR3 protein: CASSYFGAGNEKLFF. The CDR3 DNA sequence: TGTGCCAGCAGTTATTTTGGAGCAGGGAACGAAAAACTGTTTTTT.